This T cell receptor beta chain originates from a study of cytomegalovirus exposure and HLA in healthy donors. Overall study findings and caveats: There were fewer than 200 TCR beta chains listed as cytomegalovirus-associated.

The repertoire was sequenced with immunoSEQ multiplex PCR; TCRdb's copy has only in-frame clones and lacks some. The repertoire holds under 85,000 clones, with approximately 94% as singletons. This clone was seen just once. The antigen is not known. This CDR3 spans 13 amino acids. Germline CDR1 SNHLY, CDR2 FYNNEI. Between the trimmed V and J ends, which lost 1 base and 8 bases, there was a span of 11 bases. Input material: PBMCs. The sequence derives from a woman in her late teens or twenties in good health and CMV-seropositive. The chain couples TRBV2 to TRBJ1-2; tentative D call: TRBD1 (6 bases). The chain's CDR3 is CASSEEQGNGYTF. CDR3 in DNA: TGTGCCAGCAGTGAAGAGCAGGGGAACGGCTACACCTTC. Full variable domain (remainder filled in from reference TRBV2 and TRBJ1-2): EPEVTQTPSHQVTQMGQEVILRCVPISNHLYFYWYRQILGQKVEFLVSFYNNEISEKSEIFDDQFSVERPDGSNFTLKIRSTKLEDSAMYFCASSEEQGNGYTFGSGTRLTVV.